Reported below is one T cell receptor beta chain. Its antigen is not known. The sample comes from a study of T cell responses to AZD1222 COVID-19 vaccine. Overall study context: Second-dose intervals of approximately 4 or approximately 12 weeks were pooled.

The CDR3 has 15 amino acids. The V gene's germline CDR1 is LNHDA and CDR2 SQIVND (reference sequence). With V trimmed by 3 bases and J by 2 bases, 6 bases remained unmatched. Here immunoSEQ multiplex PCR was the method, and the copy in TCRdb shows in-frame clones only, minus some. The repertoire holds some 130,000 clones, with about 90% as singletons. The study, taken as a whole, reports: Reportedly, nearly half the spike-specific TCRs target unmutated variant regions. At baseline, seropositivity was found in only five or six AZD1222 recipients.

The receptor comes from an adult in good health. The rearrangement joins TRBV19 to TRBJ2-7, with 8 bases fitting TRBD1. Source: peripheral blood, taken on day 0 of AZD1222 vaccination. The CDR3: CASSIGQGVPYEQYF. In DNA, the CDR3 is TGTGCCAGTAGTATCGGACAGGGAGTTCCCTACGAGCAGTACTTC.